These T cell receptor beta chains were read from a single sample in a study of cytomegalovirus exposure and HLA in healthy donors. Some clones are missing from TCRdb's copy, which holds only in-frame ones; the method was immunoSEQ multiplex PCR. Among roughly 120,000 clones, roughly 74% were seen once, and the ten largest hold roughly 4%. The sample consisted of PBMCs. The source of these receptors is a woman aged 50 to 65 in good health and CMV-seropositive. Each CDR3 is given with its conserved first and last residue. The D gene is left open where the match is weak. Clone size, where shown, is once, few, many, or a class for clones that have expanded.

j_gene,d_gene,len,abundance,v_gene,CDR3aa,CDR3nt
TRBJ2-3,.,13,.,TRBV5-1,CASSGQTGDTQYF,TGCGCCAGCAGCGGACAGACAGGAGATACGCAGTATTTT
TRBJ2-7,.,15,many,TRBV7-9,CASSPKVRVGNEQYF,TGTGCCAGCAGCCCGAAGGTCAGGGTTGGGAACGAGCAGTACTTC
TRBJ2-7,.,12,.,TRBV10-3,CAISDLESEQYF,TGTGCCATCAGTGATTTGGAGTCCGAGCAGTACTTC
TRBJ2-7,TRBD1,13,.,TRBV6-5,CASSLQGAGEQYF,TGTGCCAGCAGTCTCCAGGGGGCGGGGGAGCAGTACTTC
TRBJ1-6,TRBD1,13,once,TRBV30,CATLRDRLGALHF,TGTGCCACCCTCCGGGACAGGCTTGGGGCCCTCCACTTT
TRBJ2-7,.,15,.,TRBV4-1,CASSQRVAGEYEQYF,TGCGCCAGCAGCCAAAGAGTAGCCGGAGAATACGAGCAGTACTTC
TRBJ1-2,TRBD1,16,.,TRBV5-1,CASSYPPGQGEYGYTF,TGCGCCAGCAGCTACCCACCGGGACAGGGGGAATATGGCTACACCTTC
TRBJ2-3,.,17,.,TRBV21-1,CASSKRGSPHGTDTQYF,TGTGCCAGCAGCAAAAGGGGGAGCCCTCATGGCACAGATACGCAGTATTTT
TRBJ2-7,.,16,.,TRBV6-7,CASSYFPRSGAYEQYF,TGTGCCAGCAGTTACTTCCCTCGTAGCGGCGCCTACGAGCAGTACTTC
TRBJ2-1,TRBD2,17,.,TRBV15,CATSRDRLAGGYNEQFF,TGTGCCACCAGCAGAGATCGACTAGCGGGGGGGTACAATGAGCAGTTCTTC
TRBJ1-6,.,14,.,TRBV7-2,CASRNAVYNSPLHF,TGTGCCAGCAGGAACGCGGTCTATAATTCACCCCTCCACTTT
TRBJ2-5,.,13,.,TRBV6-6,CASGEQGWETQYF,TGTGCCAGCGGGGAACAGGGTTGGGAGACCCAGTACTTC
TRBJ1-3,TRBD1,15,.,TRBV9,CASSVTGAGRNTIYF,TGTGCCAGCAGCGTTACAGGGGCCGGTAGGAACACCATATATTTT
TRBJ2-2,TRBD2,16,.,TRBV28,CASSLLLRGVAGELFF,TGTGCCAGCAGTTTACTCCTGCGGGGGGTCGCCGGGGAGCTGTTTTTT
TRBJ2-7,.,14,once,TRBV6-1,CASSVVVGGYEQYF,TGTGCCAGCAGTGTGGTTGTAGGGGGCTACGAGCAGTACTTC
TRBJ2-2,.,12,.,TRBV25-1,CASTTGTGELFF,TGTGCCAGCACCACAGGTACCGGGGAGCTGTTTTTT
TRBJ2-2,TRBD2,16,.,TRBV7-8,CASSERGGGGTGELFF,TGTGCCAGCAGCGAAAGGGGCGGCGGGGGCACCGGGGAGCTGTTTTTT
TRBJ2-2,.,17,.,TRBV7-9,CASSTPLRRGIIGELFF,TGTGCCAGCAGCACACCCCTCCGGCGGGGCATCATAGGGGAGCTGTTTTTT
TRBJ1-5,TRBD1,14,.,TRBV6-1,CASSRGTGGQPQHF,TGTGCCAGCAGTCGAGGGACAGGGGGACAGCCCCAGCATTTT
TRBJ1-3,TRBD1,15,.,TRBV4-1,CASSQAGTGGNTIYF,TGCGCCAGCAGCCAAGCCGGGACAGGGGGAAACACCATATATTTT
TRBJ1-4,.,15,.,TRBV5-4,CASSLEGGREGKLFF,TGTGCCAGCAGCTTGGAGGGAGGGAGGGAAGGAAAACTGTTTTTT
TRBJ1-2,.,14,.,TRBV14,CASSQDSGTGGYTF,TGTGCCAGCAGCCAAGATAGCGGGACGGGAGGCTACACCTTC
TRBJ1-5,TRBD1,16,.,TRBV15,CAIGLDRDRSNQPQHF,TGTGCCATCGGGTTAGACAGGGACCGATCGAATCAGCCCCAGCATTTT
TRBJ1-5,.,13,once,TRBV6-1,CASSTPLREPQHF,TGTGCCAGCAGTACACCCCTGCGGGAGCCCCAGCATTTT
TRBJ2-4,.,12,few,TRBV5-4,CATRNMINIQYF,TGTGCCACCCGAAACATGATAAACATTCAGTACTTC
TRBJ1-3,.,16,.,TRBV21-1,CASSKGLGVSGNTIYF,TGTGCCAGCAGCAAAGGGCTGGGAGTCTCTGGAAACACCATATATTTT
TRBJ1-2,.,15,.,TRBV12-2,CASLMPGQRGYGYTF,TGTGCAAGTCTAATGCCGGGACAGCGAGGCTATGGCTACACCTTC
TRBJ2-1,TRBD2,17,.,TRBV7-4,CASTPGLAGGPYNEQFF,TGTGCCAGCACCCCGGGACTAGCGGGGGGACCCTACAATGAGCAGTTCTTC
TRBJ2-5,.,13,.,TRBV10-3,CAISAGRGETQYF,TGTGCCATCAGTGCAGGGCGGGGAGAGACCCAGTACTTC
TRBJ2-2,TRBD2,12,.,TRBV9,CASSGEGRELFF,TGTGCCAGCAGCGGGGAGGGGAGGGAGCTGTTTTTT
TRBJ2-5,.,16,few,TRBV19,CASSISADSLGETQYF,TGTGCCAGTAGTATATCGGCGGACTCCCTAGGGGAGACCCAGTACTTC
TRBJ2-1,TRBD2,12,.,TRBV2,CASSNERGALFF,TGTGCCAGCAGCAACGAGCGGGGCGCCCTTTTCTTC
TRBJ1-3,TRBD1,15,.,TRBV5-1,CASSNDRGLGNTIYF,TGCGCCAGCAGCAACGACAGGGGGCTTGGAAACACCATATATTTT
TRBJ2-7,TRBD1,16,.,TRBV7-3,CASRKNWGTGVDEQYF,TGTGCCAGCAGGAAAAACTGGGGGACAGGGGTGGACGAGCAGTACTTC
TRBJ1-4,.,16,.,TRBV28,CASSFLTPGGTGELFF,TGTGCCAGCAGTTTCCTCACCCCGGGGGGTACAGGTGAACTGTTTTTT
TRBJ2-7,.,16,.,TRBV11-2,CASSASSGYPSYEQYF,TGTGCCAGCAGCGCCAGTTCAGGGTACCCCTCCTACGAGCAGTACTTC
TRBJ2-7,TRBD1,15,.,TRBV6-6,CASSFTGGAPYEQYF,TGTGCCAGCAGTTTCACAGGGGGCGCCCCCTACGAGCAGTACTTC
TRBJ1-1,.,13,.,TRBV18,CASSPGQNTEAFF,TGTGCCAGCTCACCGGGCCAGAACACTGAAGCTTTCTTT
TRBJ1-6,TRBD1,15,few,TRBV10-3,CAISYRGDYNSPLHF,TGTGCCATCAGTTACAGGGGGGATTATAATTCACCCCTCCACTTT
TRBJ2-7,TRBD2,15,.,TRBV7-9,CASSLRASGGYEQYF,TGTGCCAGCAGCTTACGGGCTAGCGGGGGGTACGAGCAGTACTTC